This T cell receptor beta chain was recovered during a study of graft-versus-host responses after intestinal transplantation. Study-level background: Following induction with anti-thymocyte globulin, all recipients were given tacrolimus and steroids for around three years.

The protocol was immunoSEQ multiplex PCR, while the TCRdb copy is restricted to in-frame clones and leaves out a portion. The sample contains tens of thousands of clones, roughly 87% of which appear only once. Points on this clone: The antigen is not known.

V was shortened by 6 bases and J by 4 bases, with 10 bases between the two germline ends. CDR1 is MNHNS, CDR2 SASEGT, per germline. This CDR3 spans 13 amino acids. General observations from the study: GvH clonotypes were identified within recipient marrow, with a subset emerging first in ileum or blood. The highest levels of circulating GvH clones went along with early declines in HvG clones after transplant. The study found high graft-versus-host to host-versus-graft clonal ratios in allografts of patients with graft-donor T cell macrochimerism.

Here the sequenced sample was PBMCs, taken about 15 months after intestinal transplantation. The sequence came from a human patient who received an intestinal transplant, so some T cells may come from the graft donor. The gene calls are TRBV6-1 and TRBJ1-3; no firm D call. CDR3 DNA: TGTGCCAGCAGCCAGGCGTGGGGAAACACCATATATTTT. Translating gives CASSQAWGNTIYF.